This entry is about one T cell receptor (beta chain). The antigen is undetermined. The data originate from a study of shared clonotypes between healthy human individuals. Findings of the study overall: Generally, naive subsets (rather than memory subsets) showed larger estimated richness.

Sequencing used immunoSEQ multiplex PCR; TCRdb keeps in-frame clones, though not all of them. The sample yields about 2.4 million clones, more than 90% seen once. Trimming removed 2 bases from V and 8 bases from J, with 16 bases in between. The CDR3 loop spans 15 amino acids. Germline loops: CDR1 SGHTA, CDR2 FQGNSA. The V call is TRBV7-2, the J call TRBJ2-1, with a possible D match to TRBD1 (6 bases). The TCR comes from a man between 18 and 35 years old in good health. Sequencing was carried out using naive CD4+ T cells sorted from blood. Subset denoted: CD45RA+ positively selected. In DNA form, the CDR3 reads TGTGCCAGCAGCTTATCCGGTGGGCAGGGGCATGAGCAGTTCTTC. It encodes CASSLSGGQGHEQFF.